This T cell receptor (beta chain) emerged from a study of blood T cells in healthy people across ages. Study as a whole: In model experiments, template switching was able to capture about one barcoded beta molecule for every two T cells that were present.

Alongside a J-beta primer mix, a sample-barcoded 5' primer served in a second PCR lasting roughly 6 to 11 cycles. One entry per CDR3 protein, called by TCRdb with MiXCR from the 5' RACE reads. Altogether 1.5 million to 2 million distinct CDR3 sequences are present, roughly 27% being singletons, with the ten largest covering less than 9.5%. Study-wide results and limits: A strong correlation was found between TCR beta diversity and the percentage of naive T cells. Roughly linear declines in TCR beta diversity per million T cells occurred with age.

The CDR3 runs 14 residues. CDR1 and CDR2 (germline): SGHDN, FVKESK. V was cut by 0 bases and J by 4 bases, with 7 bases left in between. This clonotype was recorded a few times. The antigen remains unidentified. The clonotype was recovered from a woman aged 25 to 39 in good health. The chain is built from TRBV14 and TRBJ2-1; D uncertain. Source material: blood. This chain's CDR3 is CASSQDPRYNEQFF. The DNA of the CDR3 is TGTGCCAGCAGCCAAGATCCCCGGTACAATGAGCAGTTCTTC. The complete variable domain, with remaining parts taken from reference TRBV14 and TRBJ2-1, reads EAGVTQFPSHSVIEKGQTVTLRCDPISGHDNLYWYRRVMGKEIKFLLHFVKESKQDESGMPNNRFLAERTGGTYSTLKVQPAELEDSGVYFCASSQDPRYNEQFFGPGTRLTVL.